Listed below are T cell receptor beta chains from one sample, sequenced in a study of T cell repertoires in cytomegalovirus infection. From the reads, TCRdb called clonotypes with MiXCR, one entry per CDR3 protein. The data contain over 100,000 distinct CDR3 sequences, 25% to 35% of them singletons. Their antigen targets remain unknown. The sample consisted of CD8+ T cells from cultured PBMCs, taken from culture after CMV antigen stimulation. The source is a human donor in good health (CMV status not recorded). Some clones in this sample may be carry-over from other donors' samples. CDR3s include the opening cysteine and the closing phenylalanine or tryptophan. D genes are given only for firm matches. Some rows mark clone size as missing; the rest say once, few, many or name a class of expanded clone.

D gene: NA; J gene: TRBJ2-7; clone size: NA; V gene: TRBV6-6; CDR3 DNA: TGTGCCAGCAGTTACGTAGGGACTCTCGACGAGCAGTACTTC; CDR3 protein: CASSYVGTLDEQYF
D gene: NA; J gene: TRBJ2-3; clone size: few; V gene: TRBV7-9; CDR3 DNA: TGTGCCAGCAGCTTAGGTTGGGAGAGATCTAGCACAGATACGCAGTATTTT; CDR3 protein: CASSLGWERSSTDTQYF
D gene: NA; J gene: TRBJ1-2; clone size: many; V gene: TRBV7-9; CDR3 DNA: TGTGCCAGCAGCTTACCGGACTATAACGAGGGCTACACCTTC; CDR3 protein: CASSLPDYNEGYTF
D gene: NA; J gene: TRBJ1-5; clone size: NA; V gene: TRBV19; CDR3 DNA: TGTGCCAGTAGTATTTTGGGGGCCCATCAGCCCCAGCATTTT; CDR3 protein: CASSILGAHQPQHF
D gene: NA; J gene: TRBJ2-7; clone size: few; V gene: TRBV6-5; CDR3 DNA: TGTGCCAGCAGTTACTCCCAGTCCTACGAGCAGTACTTC; CDR3 protein: CASSYSQSYEQYF
D gene: NA; J gene: TRBJ2-5; clone size: NA; V gene: TRBV7-9; CDR3 DNA: TGTGTGTTTGAGGTAGGGGAGACCCAGTACTTC; CDR3 protein: CVFEVGETQYF
D gene: TRBD2; J gene: TRBJ2-2; clone size: many; V gene: TRBV4-1; CDR3 DNA: TGCGCCAGCAGCCCTAGACTAGCGCTCCGAAGTGGCGGGGAGCTGTTTTTT; CDR3 protein: CASSPRLALRSGGELFF
D gene: NA; J gene: TRBJ1-1; clone size: NA; V gene: TRBV4-1; CDR3 DNA: TGCGCCAGCAGCGCACCGGGACGTGACACTGAAGCTTTCTTT; CDR3 protein: CASSAPGRDTEAFF
D gene: TRBD1; J gene: TRBJ2-7; clone size: NA; V gene: TRBV25-1; CDR3 DNA: TGTGCCAGCAGTTCCTCGACAGGGTACGAGCAGTACTTC; CDR3 protein: CASSSSTGYEQYF
D gene: NA; J gene: TRBJ2-7; clone size: NA; V gene: TRBV7-6; CDR3 DNA: TGTGCCAGCAGCTCAGTTCTGGGCCCCTACGAGCAGTACTTC; CDR3 protein: CASSSVLGPYEQYF
D gene: TRBD1; J gene: TRBJ2-6; clone size: NA; V gene: TRBV5-1; CDR3 DNA: TGCGCCAGCAGCTTGGTAACAGGGGGTCCCTCTGGGGCCAACGTCCTGACTTTC; CDR3 protein: CASSLVTGGPSGANVLTF
D gene: NA; J gene: TRBJ1-2; clone size: many; V gene: TRBV6-5; CDR3 DNA: TGTGCCAGCAGTTACCAGGGGCAGAACTATGGCTACACCTTC; CDR3 protein: CASSYQGQNYGYTF
D gene: NA; J gene: TRBJ2-3; clone size: NA; V gene: TRBV7-2; CDR3 DNA: TGTGCCAGCAGCTTGGTAACTAGGTCCGATACGCAGTATTTT; CDR3 protein: CASSLVTRSDTQYF
D gene: NA; J gene: TRBJ2-3; clone size: few; V gene: TRBV24-1; CDR3 DNA: TGTGCCACCAGTGATTTCCGGACAGCCACAGATACGCAGTATTTT; CDR3 protein: CATSDFRTATDTQYF
D gene: NA; J gene: TRBJ2-7; clone size: many; V gene: TRBV7-2; CDR3 DNA: TGTGCCAGCAGCTTAGTGCCGGCAGCATACGAGCAGTACTTC; CDR3 protein: CASSLVPAAYEQYF
D gene: TRBD2; J gene: TRBJ2-1; clone size: NA; V gene: TRBV20-1; CDR3 DNA: TGCAGTGCTAGAGACTTACTAGCGGGGGGGTATGAGCAGTTCTTC; CDR3 protein: CSARDLLAGGYEQFF
D gene: NA; J gene: TRBJ2-1; clone size: NA; V gene: TRBV9; CDR3 DNA: TGTGCCAGCGGCACCGGTGAGCAGTTCTTC; CDR3 protein: CASGTGEQFF
D gene: NA; J gene: TRBJ1-5; clone size: few; V gene: TRBV12-3/TRBV12-4; CDR3 DNA: TGTGCCAGCAGCCGAGGGGCTTATAGCAATCAGCCCCAGCATTTT; CDR3 protein: CASSRGAYSNQPQHF
D gene: NA; J gene: TRBJ2-5; clone size: few; V gene: TRBV11-2; CDR3 DNA: TGTGCCAGCAGCGGAAGGGACCTACAAGAGACCCAGTACTTC; CDR3 protein: CASSGRDLQETQYF
D gene: TRBD2; J gene: TRBJ2-3; clone size: few; V gene: TRBV19; CDR3 DNA: TGTGCCAGTAGTATAGGGCGGGGGGTTATAGATACGCAGTATTTT; CDR3 protein: CASSIGRGVIDTQYF
D gene: TRBD1; J gene: TRBJ2-1; clone size: NA; V gene: TRBV5-4; CDR3 DNA: TGTGCCAGCAGCTTGATAGGCACAGGGGGCGAGAATGAGCAGTTCTTC; CDR3 protein: CASSLIGTGGENEQFF
D gene: TRBD2; J gene: TRBJ2-7; clone size: few; V gene: TRBV6-1; CDR3 DNA: TGTGCCAGCAGGGGCGTAGCGGGGGGGCCTCACGAGCAGTACTTC; CDR3 protein: CASRGVAGGPHEQYF
D gene: TRBD1; J gene: TRBJ2-1; clone size: few; V gene: TRBV19; CDR3 DNA: TGTGCCAGTAGTATTGGACAGGGCTCCTACAATGAGCAGTTCTTC; CDR3 protein: CASSIGQGSYNEQFF
D gene: NA; J gene: TRBJ2-2; clone size: NA; V gene: TRBV19; CDR3 DNA: TGTGCCAGTAGCCCTGGACAGAACACCGGGGAGCTGTTTTTT; CDR3 protein: CASSPGQNTGELFF
D gene: NA; J gene: TRBJ2-1; clone size: NA; V gene: TRBV27; CDR3 DNA: TGTGCCAGCAGTACCCAGGTCCTCCCTGACAATGAGCAGTTCTTC; CDR3 protein: CASSTQVLPDNEQFF
D gene: TRBD1; J gene: TRBJ1-1; clone size: many; V gene: TRBV11-2; CDR3 DNA: TGTGCCAGCAGCTTGCGGACAGGCTACACTGAAGCTTTCTTT; CDR3 protein: CASSLRTGYTEAFF
D gene: TRBD1; J gene: TRBJ2-3; clone size: NA; V gene: TRBV7-9; CDR3 DNA: TGTGCCAGCAGCCTTCTCGGGACAGACACAGATACGCAGTATTTT; CDR3 protein: CASSLLGTDTDTQYF
D gene: TRBD2; J gene: TRBJ2-3; clone size: NA; V gene: TRBV2; CDR3 DNA: TGTGCCAGCTCACGGACTAGCCCGTATACAGATACGCAGTATTTT; CDR3 protein: CASSRTSPYTDTQYF
D gene: NA; J gene: TRBJ1-1; clone size: many; V gene: TRBV7-2; CDR3 DNA: TGTGCCAGCAGCCCGGCGTATAGGGCCGGAGCTGAAGCTTTCTTT; CDR3 protein: CASSPAYRAGAEAFF
D gene: TRBD2; J gene: TRBJ2-3; clone size: NA; V gene: TRBV5-1; CDR3 DNA: TGCGCCAGCAGCTTGCAAGCGGGGGGCAACACAGATACGCAGTATTTT; CDR3 protein: CASSLQAGGNTDTQYF
D gene: TRBD1; J gene: TRBJ2-2; clone size: NA; V gene: TRBV7-3; CDR3 DNA: TGTGCCAGCAGCTCGGACAGGGGGTGCAGCACCGGGGAGCTGTTTTTT; CDR3 protein: CASSSDRGCSTGELFF
D gene: NA; J gene: TRBJ1-5; clone size: many; V gene: TRBV7-6; CDR3 DNA: TGTGCCAGCAGCTTAGGGTCAGGGATATATAGCAATCAGCCCCAGCATTTT; CDR3 protein: CASSLGSGIYSNQPQHF
D gene: NA; J gene: TRBJ2-2; clone size: NA; V gene: TRBV2; CDR3 DNA: TGTGCCAGCAGTTTCCCGAGGGGGGCGACGGACACCGGGGAGCTGTTTTTT; CDR3 protein: CASSFPRGATDTGELFF
D gene: NA; J gene: TRBJ1-1; clone size: few; V gene: TRBV7-9; CDR3 DNA: TGTGCCAGCAGCTTAGTAGTCGGGAACACTGAAGCTTTCTTT; CDR3 protein: CASSLVVGNTEAFF
D gene: NA; J gene: TRBJ1-1; clone size: NA; V gene: TRBV7-6; CDR3 DNA: TGTGCCAGCCTTGGGGGGGGCAGGGTATGGACTGAAGCTTTCTTT; CDR3 protein: CASLGGGRVWTEAFF
D gene: NA; J gene: TRBJ1-2; clone size: few; V gene: TRBV28; CDR3 DNA: TGTGCCAGCAGCTCCAGCGGAAACTATGGCTACACCTTC; CDR3 protein: CASSSSGNYGYTF
D gene: TRBD1; J gene: TRBJ2-7; clone size: NA; V gene: TRBV15; CDR3 DNA: TGTGCCACCAGCAGGGATAGGACAGGGGGCTACTACGAGCAGTACTTC; CDR3 protein: CATSRDRTGGYYEQYF
D gene: NA; J gene: TRBJ1-1; clone size: NA; V gene: TRBV28; CDR3 DNA: TGTGCCAGCAGTTCGCAGCGGACGGTCACTGAAGCTTTCTTT; CDR3 protein: CASSSQRTVTEAFF
D gene: NA; J gene: TRBJ1-1; clone size: many; V gene: TRBV7-8; CDR3 DNA: TGTGCCAGCAGCTCCGAAGAGAGGAACACTGAAGCTTTCTTT; CDR3 protein: CASSSEERNTEAFF
D gene: TRBD2; J gene: TRBJ2-3; clone size: NA; V gene: TRBV3-1; CDR3 DNA: TGTGCCAGCAGTCCGGGACTAGCGGGGGGGCCCGCAGATACGCAGTATTTT; CDR3 protein: CASSPGLAGGPADTQYF
D gene: NA; J gene: TRBJ1-2; clone size: NA; V gene: TRBV19; CDR3 DNA: TGTGCCAGTAGTTTCCAGGCGGACTATGGCTACACCTTC; CDR3 protein: CASSFQADYGYTF
D gene: NA; J gene: TRBJ2-7; clone size: few; V gene: TRBV5-3; CDR3 DNA: TGTGCCAGCAGCTGGCTAACAGATGAGCAGTACTTC; CDR3 protein: CASSWLTDEQYF
D gene: TRBD2; J gene: TRBJ2-7; clone size: few; V gene: TRBV7-2; CDR3 DNA: TGTGCCAGCAGCTTAGGGGGGGAGGGGGAGCAGTACTTC; CDR3 protein: CASSLGGEGEQYF
D gene: NA; J gene: TRBJ2-1; clone size: NA; V gene: TRBV4-2; CDR3 DNA: TGTGCCAGCAGCGGGCAGGAGTCCTACAATGAGCAGTTCTTC; CDR3 protein: CASSGQESYNEQFF
D gene: NA; J gene: TRBJ1-3; clone size: few; V gene: TRBV12-3/TRBV12-4; CDR3 DNA: TGTGCCAGCAGTTTGAACCTTTGGGACTCCATTGAAGGAAACACCATATATTTT; CDR3 protein: CASSLNLWDSIEGNTIYF
D gene: NA; J gene: TRBJ2-5; clone size: NA; V gene: TRBV28; CDR3 DNA: TGTGCCAGCAGTATTACAGGGTCCGAGACCCAGTACTTC; CDR3 protein: CASSITGSETQYF
D gene: TRBD2; J gene: TRBJ2-1; clone size: NA; V gene: TRBV5-4; CDR3 DNA: TGTGCCAGCAGCCTTAGCGGGGGGGTCCTGGTCGTCAATGAGCAGTTCTTC; CDR3 protein: CASSLSGGVLVVNEQFF
D gene: TRBD1; J gene: TRBJ1-6; clone size: many; V gene: TRBV7-8; CDR3 DNA: TGTGCCAGCAGCTTAGGGACAGGGGATTCACCCCTCCACTTT; CDR3 protein: CASSLGTGDSPLHF
D gene: NA; J gene: TRBJ1-5; clone size: few; V gene: TRBV27; CDR3 DNA: TGTGCCAGCAGTTTATCAGGGAACAATCAGCCCCAGCATTTT; CDR3 protein: CASSLSGNNQPQHF
D gene: TRBD2; J gene: TRBJ2-5; clone size: many; V gene: TRBV5-6; CDR3 DNA: TGTGCCAGCAGCCTGGACGCTAGCGGGGTAGAGGAGACCCAGTACTTC; CDR3 protein: CASSLDASGVEETQYF
D gene: TRBD1; J gene: TRBJ2-7; clone size: NA; V gene: TRBV11-2; CDR3 DNA: TGTGCCAGCAGCTTAGGACCCACTCCGGGACAGGGTCCCTACGAGCAGTACTTC; CDR3 protein: CASSLGPTPGQGPYEQYF
D gene: NA; J gene: TRBJ1-2; clone size: NA; V gene: TRBV12-3/TRBV12-4; CDR3 DNA: TGTGCCAGCAGTTTTACAAAGGAGGACTATGGCTACACCTTC; CDR3 protein: CASSFTKEDYGYTF
D gene: NA; J gene: TRBJ1-1; clone size: NA; V gene: TRBV15; CDR3 DNA: TGTGCCACCAGCAGAGATCAGGACAGTAACACTGAAGCTTTCTTT; CDR3 protein: CATSRDQDSNTEAFF
D gene: NA; J gene: TRBJ2-2; clone size: NA; V gene: TRBV19; CDR3 DNA: TGTGCCAGTAGTATCTTGGGCGGGGAGCTGTTTTTT; CDR3 protein: CASSILGGELFF
D gene: NA; J gene: TRBJ1-3; clone size: NA; V gene: TRBV20-1; CDR3 DNA: TGCAGTGCTAGAGATTCCAGGGCTGGAAACACCATATATTTT; CDR3 protein: CSARDSRAGNTIYF